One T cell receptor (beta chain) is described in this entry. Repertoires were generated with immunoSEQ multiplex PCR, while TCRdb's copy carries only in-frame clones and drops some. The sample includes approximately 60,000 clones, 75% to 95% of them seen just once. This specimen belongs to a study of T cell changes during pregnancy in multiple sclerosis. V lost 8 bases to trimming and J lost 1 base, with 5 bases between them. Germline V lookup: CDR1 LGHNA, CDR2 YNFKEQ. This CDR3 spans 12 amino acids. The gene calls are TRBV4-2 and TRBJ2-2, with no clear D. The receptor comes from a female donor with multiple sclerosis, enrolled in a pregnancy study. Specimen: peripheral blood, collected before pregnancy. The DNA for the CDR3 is TGTGCCAGCCTAGGGAACACCGGGGAGCTGTTTTTT. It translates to CASLGNTGELFF.